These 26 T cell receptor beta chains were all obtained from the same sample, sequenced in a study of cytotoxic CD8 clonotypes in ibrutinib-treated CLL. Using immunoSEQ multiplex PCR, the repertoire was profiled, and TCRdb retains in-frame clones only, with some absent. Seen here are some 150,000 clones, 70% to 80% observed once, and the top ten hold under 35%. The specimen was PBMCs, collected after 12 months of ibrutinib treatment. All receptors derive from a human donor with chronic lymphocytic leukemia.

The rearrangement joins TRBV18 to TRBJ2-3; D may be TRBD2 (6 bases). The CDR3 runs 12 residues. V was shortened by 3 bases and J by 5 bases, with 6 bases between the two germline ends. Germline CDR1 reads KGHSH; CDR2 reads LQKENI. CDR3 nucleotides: TGTGCCAGCTCACCGGAGGGAGATACGCAGTATTTT. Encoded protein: CASSPEGDTQYF.

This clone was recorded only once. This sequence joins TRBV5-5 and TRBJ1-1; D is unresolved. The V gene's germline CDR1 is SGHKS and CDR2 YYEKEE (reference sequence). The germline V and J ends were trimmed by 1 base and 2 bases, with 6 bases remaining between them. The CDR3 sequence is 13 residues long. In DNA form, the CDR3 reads TGTGCCAGCAGCTTGTTGACCAACACTGAAGCTTTCTTT. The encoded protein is CASSLLTNTEAFF.

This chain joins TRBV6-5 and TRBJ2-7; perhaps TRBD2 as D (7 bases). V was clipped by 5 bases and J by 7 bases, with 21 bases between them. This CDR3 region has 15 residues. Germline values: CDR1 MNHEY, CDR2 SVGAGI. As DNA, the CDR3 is TGTGCCAGCAGTCCGACCGTGGGGGGGCGGCGGGAGCAGTACTTC. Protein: CASSPTVGGRREQYF.

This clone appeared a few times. The CDR3 sequence: CASSSNFEAFF. CDR3 DNA: TGTGCCAGCAGTTCAAACTTTGAAGCTTTCTTT. The genes are TRBV2 and TRBJ1-1; no clear D gene. The germline V gene encodes CDR1 SNHLY and CDR2 FYNNEI. V lost 5 bases and J 7 bases, leaving 8 bases between the germline ends. CDR3 length: 11 amino acids.

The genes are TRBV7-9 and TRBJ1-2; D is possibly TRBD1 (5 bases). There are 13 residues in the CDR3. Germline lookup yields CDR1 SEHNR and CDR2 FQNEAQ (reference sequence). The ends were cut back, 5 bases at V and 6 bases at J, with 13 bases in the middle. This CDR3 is CASSRASRDGYTF. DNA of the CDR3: TGTGCCAGCAGCCGTGCGAGCAGGGATGGCTACACCTTC.

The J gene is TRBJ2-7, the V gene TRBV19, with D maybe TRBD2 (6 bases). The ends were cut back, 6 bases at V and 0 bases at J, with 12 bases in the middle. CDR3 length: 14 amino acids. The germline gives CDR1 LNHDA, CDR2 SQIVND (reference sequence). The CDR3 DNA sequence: TGTGCCAGTAGCTCCGGGACTGCCTCCTACGAGCAGTACTTC. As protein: CASSSGTASYEQYF.

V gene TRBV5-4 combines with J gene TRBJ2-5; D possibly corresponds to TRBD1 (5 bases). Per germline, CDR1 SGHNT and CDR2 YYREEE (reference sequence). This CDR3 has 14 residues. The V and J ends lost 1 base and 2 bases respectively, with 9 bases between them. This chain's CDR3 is CASSLHQGQETQYF. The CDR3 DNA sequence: TGTGCCAGCAGCTTGCACCAGGGACAAGAGACCCAGTACTTC.

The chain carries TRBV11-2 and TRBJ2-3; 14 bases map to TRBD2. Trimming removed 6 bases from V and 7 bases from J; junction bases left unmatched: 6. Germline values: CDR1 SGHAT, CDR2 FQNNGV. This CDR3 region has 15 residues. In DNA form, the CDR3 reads TGTGCCAGCAGGCCGGGGACTAGCGGGGGTCATACGCAGTATTTT. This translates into CASRPGTSGGHTQYF.

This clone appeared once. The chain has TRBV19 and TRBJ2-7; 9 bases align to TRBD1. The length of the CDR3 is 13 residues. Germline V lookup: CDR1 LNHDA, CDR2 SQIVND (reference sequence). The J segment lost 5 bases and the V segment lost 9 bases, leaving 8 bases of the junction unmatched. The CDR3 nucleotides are TGTGCCAGCCGGGGACAGGGACGTGACGAGCAGTACTTC. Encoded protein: CASRGQGRDEQYF.

In DNA, the CDR3 is TGTGCCAGCAGTTTATCGGCCGCCTCTGGGGAGACCCAGTACTTC. It is translated as CASSLSAASGETQYF. The chain recombines TRBV27 with TRBJ2-5; D is uncertain. This CDR3 region has 15 residues. Germline assignment: CDR1 MNHEY and CDR2 SMNVEV (reference sequence). V was pared by 0 bases and J by 5 bases, with 13 bases between.

The CDR3 protein is CASSLLRSPVGKYEQYF. The CDR3 DNA reads TGTGCCAGCAGCTTGTTGCGGTCCCCCGTCGGGAAATACGAGCAGTACTTC. The gene calls are TRBV5-8 and TRBJ2-7; D may be TRBD2 (5 bases). Germline CDR1 is SGHTS and CDR2 is YDEGEE. Trimming pared 1 base from V and 4 bases from J, leaving 21 bases between. This CDR3 is 17 amino acids long.

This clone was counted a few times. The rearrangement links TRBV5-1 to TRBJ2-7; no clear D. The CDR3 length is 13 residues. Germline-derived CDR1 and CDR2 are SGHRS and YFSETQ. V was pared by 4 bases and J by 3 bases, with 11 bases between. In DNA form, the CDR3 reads TGCGCCAGCAGCGAGGTTGAAGACTACGAGCAGTACTTC. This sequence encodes CASSEVEDYEQYF.

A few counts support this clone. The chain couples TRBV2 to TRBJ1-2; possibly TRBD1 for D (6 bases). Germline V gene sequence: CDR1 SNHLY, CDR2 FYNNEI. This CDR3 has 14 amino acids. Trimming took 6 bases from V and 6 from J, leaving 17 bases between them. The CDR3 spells CASRPLGGADGYTF. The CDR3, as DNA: TGTGCCAGCAGACCCCTCGGGGGCGCGGATGGCTACACCTTC. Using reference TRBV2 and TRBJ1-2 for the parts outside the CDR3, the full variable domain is EPEVTQTPSHQVTQMGQEVILRCVPISNHLYFYWYRQILGQKVEFLVSFYNNEISEKSEIFDDQFSVERPDGSNFTLKIRSTKLEDSAMYFCASRPLGGADGYTFGSGTRLTVV.

The CDR3 DNA sequence: TGTGCCAGCAGCCAGGATAGCGGGGGGTCCAATGAGCAGTTCTTC. This sequence encodes CASSQDSGGSNEQFF. The chain uses TRBV7-9 and TRBJ2-1; 10 bases line up with TRBD2. The germline V gene has CDR1 SEHNR and CDR2 FQNEAQ (reference sequence). CDR3 length equals 15 residues. V trimming: 5 bases; J trimming: 6 bases; junction bases outside the gene matches: 7.

The CDR3 loop is CASSLRVPNTEAFF. The CDR3 DNA reads TGTGCCAGCAGCTTAAGAGTCCCGAACACTGAAGCTTTCTTT. This chain links TRBV13 with TRBJ1-1; unclear D gene. Trimming took off 2 bases at V and 1 base at J, with 8 bases between the two ends. The CDR3 length is 14 residues. The germline V gene encodes CDR1 PRHDT and CDR2 FYEKMQ (reference sequence).

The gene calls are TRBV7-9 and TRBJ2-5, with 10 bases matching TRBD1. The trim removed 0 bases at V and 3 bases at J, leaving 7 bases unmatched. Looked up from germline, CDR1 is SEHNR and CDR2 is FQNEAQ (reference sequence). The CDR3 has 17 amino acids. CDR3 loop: CASSLARGTGDEETQYF. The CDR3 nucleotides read TGTGCCAGCAGCTTAGCGCGCGGGACAGGGGATGAAGAGACCCAGTACTTC.

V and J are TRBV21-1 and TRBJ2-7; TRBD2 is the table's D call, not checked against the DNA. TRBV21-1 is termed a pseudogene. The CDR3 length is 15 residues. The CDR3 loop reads CASSKGLGSPGEQYF. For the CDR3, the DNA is TGTGCCAGCAGCAAAGGTCTCGGGAGCCCGGGCGAGCAGTACTTC.

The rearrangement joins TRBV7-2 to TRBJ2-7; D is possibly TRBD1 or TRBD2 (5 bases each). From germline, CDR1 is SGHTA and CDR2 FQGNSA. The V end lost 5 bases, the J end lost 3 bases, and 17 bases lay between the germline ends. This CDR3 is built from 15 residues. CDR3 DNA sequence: TGTGCCAGCAGCCCCCCCGGGACCGCTCGCTACGAGCAGTACTTC. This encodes CASSPPGTARYEQYF.

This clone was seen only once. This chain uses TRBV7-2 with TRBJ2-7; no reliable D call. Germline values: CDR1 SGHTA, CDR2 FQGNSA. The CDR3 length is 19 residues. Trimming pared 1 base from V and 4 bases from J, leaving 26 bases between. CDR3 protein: CASSLGSLRPSGRLYEQYF. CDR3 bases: TGTGCCAGCAGCTTAGGGTCCTTAAGGCCTAGTGGGCGACTTTACGAGCAGTACTTC.

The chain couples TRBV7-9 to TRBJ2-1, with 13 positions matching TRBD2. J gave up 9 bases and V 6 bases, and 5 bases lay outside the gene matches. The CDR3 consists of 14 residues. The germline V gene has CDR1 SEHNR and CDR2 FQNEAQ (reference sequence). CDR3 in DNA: TGTGCCAGCAGGGCCGGGACTAGCGGGGTTGAGCAGTTCTTC. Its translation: CASRAGTSGVEQFF.

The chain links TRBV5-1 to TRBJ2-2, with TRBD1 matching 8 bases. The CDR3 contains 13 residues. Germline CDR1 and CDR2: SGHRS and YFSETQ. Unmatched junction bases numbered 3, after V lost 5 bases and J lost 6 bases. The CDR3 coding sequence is TGCGCCAGCAGGGACAGGGTTGCCGGGGAGCTGTTTTTT. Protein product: CASRDRVAGELFF.

The CDR3: CASSSGQGKETQYF. The CDR3 region has the DNA TGTGCCAGCTCATCCGGACAGGGGAAAGAGACCCAGTACTTC. This rearrangement joins TRBV18 to TRBJ2-5; 9 bases align to TRBD1. Per the germline V gene, CDR1 is KGHSH and CDR2 is LQKENI. V lost 5 bases, J lost 3 bases, and 4 bases stayed unmatched. This CDR3 region has 14 residues.

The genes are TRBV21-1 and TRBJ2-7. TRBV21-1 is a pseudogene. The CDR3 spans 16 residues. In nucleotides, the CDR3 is TGTGCCAGCAGCAAATACGAGGGGAGTGGGTCCTACGAGCAGTACTTC. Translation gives CASSKYEGSGSYEQYF.

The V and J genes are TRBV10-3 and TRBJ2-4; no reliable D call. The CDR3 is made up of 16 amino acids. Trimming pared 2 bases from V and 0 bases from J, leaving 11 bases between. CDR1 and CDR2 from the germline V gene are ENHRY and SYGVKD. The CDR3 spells CAISERAVLAKNIQYF. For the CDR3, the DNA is TGTGCCATCAGTGAGCGGGCCGTATTAGCCAAAAACATTCAGTACTTC.

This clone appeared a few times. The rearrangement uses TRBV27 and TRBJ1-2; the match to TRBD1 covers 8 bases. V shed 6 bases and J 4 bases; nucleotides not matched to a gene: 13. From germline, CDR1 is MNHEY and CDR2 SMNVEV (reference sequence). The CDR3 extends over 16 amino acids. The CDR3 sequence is CASSMGGGQAPYGYTF. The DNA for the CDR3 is TGTGCCAGCAGCATGGGAGGGGGACAGGCCCCCTATGGCTACACCTTC.

The CDR3 DNA reads as TGTGCCAGCAGCCAAGATTGGAGTGAAAAACTGTTTTTT. Its translation is CASSQDWSEKLFF. V is TRBV4-2 and J is TRBJ1-4; D ambiguous. Trimming removed 0 bases at V and 7 bases at J, with 6 bases between. This CDR3 has 13 residues. Germline V gene data show CDR1 as LGHNA and CDR2 as YNFKEQ.